This record looks at one T cell receptor beta chain sequence and its context. The authors' processing: Amplifying reference gene primers gave estimates of nucleated cell counts. TCRdb keeps only in-frame clones here, not all; method: immunoSEQ multiplex PCR. Clone size and V and J calls were adopted from that table, with D and trimming inferred from the DNA. This sample yields about 110,000 clones, of which about three quarters are seen a single time; approximately 5.9% belongs to the top ten. The CDR3 runs to 16 residues. CDR1 and CDR2 from the germline V gene are SEHNR and FQNEAQ (reference sequence). Germline trimming cut 5 bases from V and 11 bases from J; bases unmatched to any gene: 18. This record comes from a study of blood T cell repertoires in COVID-19. Across the whole study: The United States, Italy and Spain provided the acute and convalescent COVID-19 samples. PBMCs, B-cell-depleted T cells, or T cells were the source of the cDNA or gDNA that made up the material.

The TCR sequence derives from a man aged 80 or over with acute or convalescent COVID-19. The specimen sequenced was peripheral blood. This chain uses TRBV7-9 with TRBJ1-1, with 9 nucleotides matching TRBD1. The CDR3 loop reads CASSVLPGQGTLRAFF. The CDR3 DNA sequence: TGTGCCAGCAGCGTTTTACCGGGACAGGGTACACTGAGGGCTTTCTTT.